A single sample is the source of the 2 T cell receptor beta chains below, sequenced in a study of cytomegalovirus exposure and HLA in healthy donors. Use of 60 Vbeta and 13 Jbeta primers characterized the PCR. Using immunoSEQ multiplex PCR, the repertoire was profiled, and TCRdb retains in-frame clones only, with some absent. The sample records approximately 160,000 clones, 77% being singletons. Sample: PBMCs. These receptors came from a woman in her 30s in good health and CMV-seronegative.

This clone was picked up a small number of times. CDR3 in DNA: TGTGCCATCAGAGTCGGGACAGGGGAGGCCGAAGCTTTCTTT. Encoded protein: CAIRVGTGEAEAFF. V gene TRBV10-3 combines with J gene TRBJ1-1; 10 positions match TRBD1. Unmatched junction bases numbered 9, after V lost 6 bases and J lost 8 bases. CDR1 and CDR2 from the germline V gene are ENHRY and SYGVKD. The CDR3 covers 14 residues.

V and J are TRBV14 and TRBJ1-1; no firm D call. This CDR3 is 12 amino acids long. The V end was cut by 3 bases, the J end by 6 bases, with 8 bases between. Germline V gene lookup returns CDR1 SGHDN and CDR2 FVKESK. The CDR3 reads CASSQRRAEAFF. The CDR3 DNA is TGTGCCAGCAGCCAGCGGAGGGCTGAAGCTTTCTTT.